This T cell receptor (beta chain) emerged from a study of identical twins. Study results and limitations: Alpha sequences out of frame and shared by twins had excess low generation probability. Out-of-frame sharing of TCR alpha in monozygotic twins was underestimated by models. For out-of-frame beta sequences, excess twin sharing was weaker.

Notes on this clonotype: Its antigen is as yet unknown.

TCRdb reprocessed the 5' RACE reads with MiXCR, giving one entry per CDR3 protein. The sample lists over 600,000 distinct CDR3 sequences, around 21% occurring once. The sample was also linked to a second study, of T cells expressing NK-cell markers.

The receptor comes from a woman between 18 and 30 years old in good health. What was sequenced was PBMCs.

CDR3 protein: CSARGWGGGFSDEQFF. Here the CDR3 DNA reads TGCAGTGCTAGAGGTTGGGGGGGGGGCTTTAGCGATGAGCAGTTCTTC. The chain joins TRBV20-1 to TRBJ2-1; the D gene is possibly TRBD2 (7 bases). The length of the CDR3 is 16 residues. Trimming stripped 1 base from V and 8 bases from J, with 21 bases between. CDR1 and CDR2 (germline): DFQATT, SNEGSKA (reference sequence).